The 18 T cell receptor beta chains given below trace back to one sample, sequenced in a study of blood T cell repertoires in COVID-19. Libraries were prepared by immunoSEQ multiplex PCR; TCRdb keeps only in-frame clonotypes and omits some of them. The sample holds about 97,000 clones, around 73% seen once. Specimen: peripheral blood. All receptors derive from a man in his sixties with active or convalescent COVID-19.

This clone showed up just a few times. The V call is TRBV6-4, the J call TRBJ1-2, with D tentatively TRBD1 (6 bases). Germline V gene sequence: CDR1 MRHNA, CDR2 SNTAGT. Between the trimmed V and J ends, which lost 0 bases and 2 bases, there was a span of 10 bases. The CDR3 is 15 residues long. CDR3 DNA: TGTGCCAGCAGTGACTCGAGCAGGGGAAACTATGGCTACACCTTC. This encodes CASSDSSRGNYGYTF.

This chain links TRBV2 with TRBJ2-5, with 7 bases aligning to TRBD2. The germline V gene encodes CDR1 SNHLY and CDR2 FYNNEI. V was clipped by 6 bases and J by 4 bases; unmatched bases: 11. The CDR3 spans 15 residues. The CDR3 here is CASSTLATKGETQYF. The CDR3 DNA is TGTGCCAGCAGCACACTAGCGACAAAGGGAGAGACCCAGTACTTC.

The chain uses TRBV7-9 and TRBJ2-4; 7 bases match TRBD1. V dropped 2 bases and J dropped 4; count of bases not matched to a gene: 2. This CDR3 is built from 14 residues. The germline V gene encodes CDR1 SEHNR and CDR2 FQNEAQ (reference sequence). The CDR3 DNA reads TGTGCCAGCAGCTTACAGGGGGAGAAAAACATTCAGTACTTC. This sequence encodes CASSLQGEKNIQYF.

The rearrangement joins TRBV12-5 to TRBJ2-1; 8 bases are shared with TRBD1. The junction had 4 bases not matched to a gene; V was cut back by 6 bases and J by 6 bases. CDR1 LGHNT and CDR2 FRNRAP come from the germline V gene. CDR3 length: 13 residues. CDR3 DNA sequence: TGTGCTAGTGGACAGGGGGTGGGCAATGAGCAGTTCTTC. This codes for CASGQGVGNEQFF.

This chain joins TRBV2 and TRBJ1-1; D is unresolved. The CDR3 loop spans 15 amino acids. Germline CDR1 SNHLY, CDR2 FYNNEI. The V and J ends lost 8 bases and 0 bases respectively, with 16 bases between them. The CDR3 DNA reads as TGTGCCAGCTCCTCCGTTGGAGGGATGAACACTGAAGCTTTCTTT. Amino acid sequence: CASSSVGGMNTEAFF.

The chain links TRBV7-9 to TRBJ1-1; D uncertain. The germline V and J ends were trimmed by 5 bases and 3 bases, with 16 bases remaining between them. CDR1 is SEHNR and CDR2 is FQNEAQ in the germline V gene (reference sequence). This CDR3 has 15 amino acids. CDR3 sequence (DNA): TGTGCCAGCAGCCATGGGCTATCGGGAGACACTGAAGCTTTCTTT. It codes for CASSHGLSGDTEAFF.

This clone showed up just once. The CDR3 DNA is TGTGCCAGCAGTACAACAGGGAAGGGGTATGGCTACACCTTC. Protein product: CASSTTGKGYGYTF. V gene TRBV2 combines with J gene TRBJ1-2, with a possible D match to TRBD1 (6 bases). Per the germline V gene, CDR1 is SNHLY and CDR2 is FYNNEI. V dropped 5 bases and J dropped 5 bases, with 15 bases sitting between them. The CDR3 length is 14 residues. The complete variable domain, with remaining parts taken from reference TRBV2 and TRBJ1-2, reads EPEVTQTPSHQVTQMGQEVILRCVPISNHLYFYWYRQILGQKVEFLVSFYNNEISEKSEIFDDQFSVERPDGSNFTLKIRSTKLEDSAMYFCASSTTGKGYGYTFGSGTRLTVV.

The chain links TRBV28 to TRBJ2-1, with 10 positions matching TRBD2. V dropped 6 bases and J dropped 6; count of bases not matched to a gene: 11. The germline CDR1 and CDR2 sequences are MDHEN and SYDVKM. The CDR3 runs to 16 residues. DNA of the CDR3: TGTGCCAGCAGCCCCCCCGGCCTAGCGGGAGCCAATGAGCAGTTCTTC. Its translation is CASSPPGLAGANEQFF.

The table lists this clone with a count of one. This chain links TRBV19 with TRBJ1-2, with 10 bases matching TRBD1. In germline, CDR1 is LNHDA, CDR2 SQIVND (reference sequence). The CDR3 is 14 residues long. J lost 4 bases, V lost 4 bases, and 3 bases had no gene match. CDR3 nucleotides: TGTGCCAGTAGTAGACAGGGGGCTGCCTATGGCTACACCTTC. Translation: CASSRQGAAYGYTF.

This clone was seen once. V gene TRBV3-1 (or the pseudogene TRBV3-2) combines with J gene TRBJ1-2, with 10 bases fitting TRBD1. From germline, CDR1 is LGHDT and CDR2 YNNKEL (reference sequence). V was pared by 3 bases and J by 7 bases, with 5 bases of the junction left unmatched. There are 14 residues in the CDR3. CDR3 nucleotide sequence: TGTGCCAGCAGCCAGGGACAGGGGAATTTTGGCTACACCTTC. It yields the protein CASSQGQGNFGYTF.

This clone occurred once. This chain joins TRBV3-1 (or the pseudogene TRBV3-2) and TRBJ2-7; 10 positions match TRBD2. Germline CDR1 and CDR2: LGHDT and YNNKEL (reference sequence). J lost 6 bases, V lost 4 bases, and 21 bases had no gene match. The CDR3 is 19 residues long. The CDR3: CASSLVVRLAGESEGEQYV. CDR3 coding DNA: TGTGCCAGCAGCCTGGTGGTACGCCTAGCGGGAGAGTCGGAGGGCGAGCAGTACGTC.

V is TRBV29-1 and J is TRBJ1-3; the D gene is possibly TRBD1 (5 bases). This CDR3 is 13 amino acids long. Per the germline V gene, CDR1 is SQVTM and CDR2 is ANQGSEA. Trimming removed 3 bases from V and 4 bases from J, with 10 bases in between. CDR3 amino acids: CSVEPQVGNTIYF. In DNA, the CDR3 is TGCAGCGTTGAGCCACAGGTGGGAAACACCATATATTTT.

The rearrangement uses TRBV5-1 and TRBJ1-3; 8 nucleotides line up with TRBD1. Germline CDR1 SGHRS, CDR2 YFSETQ. The CDR3 loop spans 15 amino acids. V lost 4 bases and J lost 0; bases outside the gene matches: 3. CDR3 loop: CASSPGQASGNTIYF. As DNA, the CDR3 is TGCGCCAGCAGCCCGGGACAGGCCTCTGGAAACACCATATATTTT.

The chain is built from TRBV5-4 and TRBJ2-2, with D possibly matching TRBD2 (5 bases). The CDR3 loop spans 14 amino acids. Trimming removed 4 bases at V and 6 bases at J, with 13 bases between. Germline values: CDR1 SGHNT, CDR2 YYREEE (reference sequence). CDR3: CASSRGELSGELFF. CDR3 sequence (DNA): TGTGCCAGCAGCCGTGGGGAGCTCTCCGGGGAGCTGTTTTTT.

CDR3 nucleotides: TGTGCCAGCAGTCACCAAGGCAGGGGATGGGAGCAGTACTTC. Translated: CASSHQGRGWEQYF. This chain uses TRBV28 with TRBJ2-7; D may be TRBD1 (6 bases). Germline CDR1 and CDR2: MDHEN and SYDVKM. V was trimmed by 5 bases and J by 7 bases, leaving 18 bases between them. This CDR3 contains 14 residues.

This clone was counted between two and nine times. The genes are TRBV7-9 and TRBJ1-2; TRBD1 might be the D (5 bases). V was shortened by 3 bases and J by 1 base, with 18 bases between the two germline ends. The CDR3 has 17 residues. The germline gives CDR1 SEHNR, CDR2 FQNEAQ (reference sequence). CDR3 in amino acids: CASSLEGLGRGNYGYTF. CDR3 nucleotides: TGTGCCAGCAGCTTGGAGGGGCTCGGTAGGGGTAACTATGGCTACACCTTC.

This chain joins TRBV20-1 and TRBJ1-5; a weak D match, TRBD1 (6 bases). Germline CDR1 DFQATT, CDR2 SNEGSKA (reference sequence). The length of the CDR3 is 15 residues. V lost 3 bases to trimming and J lost 2 bases, with 14 bases between them. The CDR3 region has the DNA TGCAGTGCTAGTAGGGACACCATGGGCAATCAGCCCCAGCATTTT. This encodes CSASRDTMGNQPQHF.

The table lists this clone with a few counts. The chain is built from TRBV5-1 and TRBJ1-1; unclear D gene. CDR1 is SGHRS and CDR2 is YFSETQ in the germline V gene. V was trimmed by 0 bases and J by 3 bases, leaving 15 bases between them. CDR3 length: 16 amino acids. The CDR3, as DNA: TGCGCCAGCAGCTTGGTTTCGCCGGGAGTGGACACTGAAGCTTTCTTT. This sequence encodes CASSLVSPGVDTEAFF. Combining the CDR3 with reference TRBV5-1 and TRBJ1-1 gives the whole variable domain KAGVTQTPRYLIKTRGQQVTLSCSPISGHRSVSWYQQTPGQGLQFLFEYFSETQRNKGNFPGRFSGRQFSNSRSEMNVSTLELGDSALYLCASSLVSPGVDTEAFFGQGTRLTVV.